The clone carrying this TCR beta chain has only a few counts. The CDR3 is made up of 13 amino acids. CDR1 is SNHLY and CDR2 is FYNNEI in the germline V gene. V was pared by 3 bases and J by 6 bases, with 10 bases between. The data belong to a study of low-dose radiotherapy and immunotherapy resistance in tumors. Study summary: Intravenous ipilimumab 1 mg/kg every six weeks was given with nivolumab 240 mg every two weeks.

First-strand cDNA used TRAV- and TRBV-specific primers, covering alpha and beta chains. TCR amplification used 15 to 20 PCR cycles, a constant-region primer and a V-primer adapter. The isolated mRNA underwent amplification through in vitro transcription. TCRdb re-called the reads through MiXCR, storing one row per CDR3 protein. Of 95,000 to 100,000 distinct CDR3 sequences in the sample, roughly 20% are singletons; the top ten hold 4.1%. Time point noted: after trial treatment. Treatment indicated: LDRT plus nivolumab, ipilimumab, low-dose cyclophosphamide and aspirin (RACIN trial). Patients who could take part had advanced solid tumors with no tumor-infiltrating lymphocytes.

This receptor was taken from a male donor with prostate cancer. This chain uses TRBV2 with TRBJ2-3; no definite D call. This specimen was PBMCs, taken after low-dose radiotherapy plus immunotherapy. CDR3 DNA sequence: TGTGCCAGCAGTGAGAGTAGTTGGGATACGCAGTATTTT. This codes for CASSESSWDTQYF.